This is a list of T cell receptor beta chains from one sample in a study of a mutant IDH1 vaccine in newly diagnosed glioma. Their target antigens are unknown. Here immunoSEQ multiplex PCR was the method, and the copy in TCRdb shows in-frame clones only, minus some. Counted here are tens of thousands of clones, 74% occurring once; the ten biggest clones make up 4.7%. The specimen comprised PBMCs, sampled from a glioma patient whose treatment included an IDH1 peptide vaccine. The origin of the receptors is a man aged 45 to 65 with glioma. Each CDR3 is given with its conserved first and last residue. Each record gives: CDR3 protein, CDR3 DNA, J gene, V gene, clone size, D gene. The D gene is left open where the match is weak. Clone size, where shown, is once, few, many, or a class for clones that have expanded.

CDR3: CASRGDTRGLSYGYTF
DNA: TGTGCCAGCAGGGGGGACACTCGCGGGTTGAGCTATGGCTACACCTTC
J: TRBJ1-2
V: TRBV25-1
size: NA
D: NA

CDR3: CATSREGTVTFGGNTIYF
DNA: TGTGCCACCAGCAGAGAGGGGACAGTTACTTTCGGGGGAAACACCATATATTTT
J: TRBJ1-3
V: TRBV15
size: NA
D: TRBD1

CDR3: CASSPFTDTQYF
DNA: TGTGCCAGCAGCCCCTTTACAGATACGCAGTATTTT
J: TRBJ2-3
V: TRBV7-8
size: NA
D: NA

CDR3: CATSLDRTSFYGYTF
DNA: TGTGCCACTTCCTTGGACAGGACATCCTTCTATGGCTACACCTTC
J: TRBJ1-2
V: TRBV15
size: NA
D: TRBD1

CDR3: CASSLAYSGANVLTF
DNA: TGCGCCAGCAGCTTGGCCTATTCCGGGGCCAACGTCCTGACTTTC
J: TRBJ2-6
V: TRBV5-1
size: NA
D: NA

CDR3: CASSPSGQEFSGNTIYF
DNA: TGTGCCAGCAGCCCCTCGGGACAGGAATTCTCTGGAAACACCATATATTTT
J: TRBJ1-3
V: TRBV4-2
size: NA
D: TRBD1

CDR3: CASSLGSPAGEQYF
DNA: TGTGCCAGCAGCTTAGGATCTCCCGCGGGCGAGCAGTACTTC
J: TRBJ2-7
V: TRBV7-2
size: NA
D: NA

CDR3: CASSVGLSGLDNEQFF
DNA: TGTGCCAGCAGCGTGGGCCTGTCGGGGCTCGACAATGAGCAGTTCTTC
J: TRBJ2-1
V: TRBV9
size: NA
D: NA

CDR3: CSVEKASGNTIYF
DNA: TGCAGCGTTGAGAAGGCCTCTGGAAACACCATATATTTT
J: TRBJ1-3
V: TRBV29-1
size: NA
D: NA

CDR3: CAWREQGLTYEQYF
DNA: TGTGCCTGGCGGGAACAGGGACTTACCTACGAGCAGTACTTC
J: TRBJ2-7
V: TRBV30
size: NA
D: NA

CDR3: CASSLVRGSSGELFF
DNA: TGCGCCAGCAGCTTGGTTCGGGGGAGCTCCGGGGAGCTGTTTTTT
J: TRBJ2-2
V: TRBV5-1
size: NA
D: NA

CDR3: CSVEPAGETQYF
DNA: TGCAGCGTTGAACCGGCTGGAGAGACCCAGTACTTC
J: TRBJ2-5
V: TRBV29-1
size: NA
D: NA

CDR3: CASSHGQGGEKLFF
DNA: TGTGCCAGCAGCCACGGACAGGGAGGCGAAAAACTGTTTTTT
J: TRBJ1-4
V: TRBV11-2
size: NA
D: TRBD1

CDR3: CASSLSAGELFF
DNA: TGTGCCAGCAGCTTATCGGCCGGGGAGCTGTTTTTT
J: TRBJ2-2
V: TRBV7-6
size: NA
D: NA

CDR3: CAWSSHLYEQYF
DNA: TGTGCCTGGAGTTCACATCTTTACGAGCAGTACTTC
J: TRBJ2-7
V: TRBV30
size: NA
D: NA

CDR3: CASSLSKAAHEQYF
DNA: TGTGCCAGCTCCCTCTCTAAAGCGGCCCACGAGCAGTACTTC
J: TRBJ2-7
V: TRBV6-5
size: NA
D: NA

CDR3: CASSMGWAGGSNQPQHF
DNA: TGTGCCAGTAGTATGGGGTGGGCAGGGGGTAGCAATCAGCCCCAGCATTTT
J: TRBJ1-5
V: TRBV19
size: NA
D: TRBD1

CDR3: CASSSQGGETQYF
DNA: TGCGCCAGCAGCTCTCAGGGCGGGGAGACCCAGTACTTC
J: TRBJ2-5
V: TRBV5-1
size: NA
D: NA

CDR3: CAWTKDRGHLYGYTF
DNA: TGTGCCTGGACCAAGGACAGGGGGCACCTCTATGGCTACACCTTC
J: TRBJ1-2
V: TRBV30
size: NA
D: TRBD1

CDR3: CASSDLPGSTYEQYF
DNA: TGCGCCAGCAGCGATTTGCCGGGATCCACCTACGAGCAGTACTTC
J: TRBJ2-7
V: TRBV5-1
size: NA
D: NA

CDR3: CASSLARQGDTQYF
DNA: TGTGCCAGCAGCTTGGCGAGACAGGGAGATACGCAGTATTTT
J: TRBJ2-3
V: TRBV5-4
size: NA
D: TRBD1

CDR3: CASSSGQGAEKLFF
DNA: TGCGCCAGCAGCTCAGGACAGGGGGCGGAAAAACTGTTTTTT
J: TRBJ1-4
V: TRBV5-1
size: NA
D: TRBD1

CDR3: CASSKGVGTEAFF
DNA: TGCGCCAGCAGCAAGGGGGTTGGAACTGAAGCTTTCTTT
J: TRBJ1-1
V: TRBV4-1
size: NA
D: NA

CDR3: CSVESGAGDTQYF
DNA: TGCAGCGTTGAATCAGGGGCCGGAGATACGCAGTATTTT
J: TRBJ2-3
V: TRBV29-1
size: NA
D: NA

CDR3: CASSLYPRGAYNEQFF
DNA: TGCGCCAGCAGCCTATATCCCAGGGGGGCCTACAATGAGCAGTTCTTC
J: TRBJ2-1
V: TRBV4-3
size: NA
D: NA

CDR3: CASSLATAGEGYTF
DNA: TGTGCCAGCAGCTTGGCCACGGCAGGGGAGGGCTACACCTTC
J: TRBJ1-2
V: TRBV5-5
size: once
D: NA

CDR3: CASAQELNTGELFF
DNA: TGTGCCAGCGCGCAGGAGTTGAACACCGGGGAGCTGTTTTTT
J: TRBJ2-2
V: TRBV6-5
size: NA
D: NA

CDR3: CASSFIANYGYTF
DNA: TGTGCCAGCAGTTTCATCGCTAACTATGGCTACACCTTC
J: TRBJ1-2
V: TRBV27
size: NA
D: NA